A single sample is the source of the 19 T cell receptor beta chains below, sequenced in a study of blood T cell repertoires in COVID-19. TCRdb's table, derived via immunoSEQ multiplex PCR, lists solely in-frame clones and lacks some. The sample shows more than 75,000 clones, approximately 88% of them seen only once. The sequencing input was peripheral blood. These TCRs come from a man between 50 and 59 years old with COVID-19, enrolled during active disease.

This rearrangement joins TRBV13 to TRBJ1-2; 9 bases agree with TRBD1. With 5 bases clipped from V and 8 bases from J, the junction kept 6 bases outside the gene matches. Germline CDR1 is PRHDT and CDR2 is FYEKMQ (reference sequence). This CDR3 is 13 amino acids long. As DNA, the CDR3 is TGTGCCAGCAGCGGGGGACAGGGACAAGGCTACACCTTC. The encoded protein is CASSGGQGQGYTF.

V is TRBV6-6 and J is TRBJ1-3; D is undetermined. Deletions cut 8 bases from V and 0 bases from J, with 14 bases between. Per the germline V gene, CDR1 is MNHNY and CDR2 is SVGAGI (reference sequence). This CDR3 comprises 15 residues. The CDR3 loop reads CASLFSQTSGNTIYF. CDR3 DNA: TGTGCCAGCCTTTTTAGCCAGACCTCTGGAAACACCATATATTTT.

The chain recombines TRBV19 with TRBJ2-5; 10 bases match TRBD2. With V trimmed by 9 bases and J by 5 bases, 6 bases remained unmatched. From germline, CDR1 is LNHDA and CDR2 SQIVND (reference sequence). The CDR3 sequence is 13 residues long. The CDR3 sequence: CASSIAGGETQYF. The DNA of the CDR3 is TGTGCCAGCTCAATAGCGGGGGGCGAGACCCAGTACTTC.

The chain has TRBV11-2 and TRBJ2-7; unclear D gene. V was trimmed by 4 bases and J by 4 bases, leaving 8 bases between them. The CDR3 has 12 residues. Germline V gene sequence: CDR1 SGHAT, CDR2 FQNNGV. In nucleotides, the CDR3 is TGTGCCAGCAGCTCGGTACCTTACGAGCAGTACTTC. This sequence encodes CASSSVPYEQYF.

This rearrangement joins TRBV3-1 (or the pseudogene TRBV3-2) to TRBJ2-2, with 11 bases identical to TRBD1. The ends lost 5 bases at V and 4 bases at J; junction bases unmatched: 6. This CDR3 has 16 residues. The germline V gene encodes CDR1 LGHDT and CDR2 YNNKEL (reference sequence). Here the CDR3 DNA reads TGTGCCAGCAGCGTATGGGGGACAGGGGGCACCGGGGAGCTGTTTTTT. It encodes CASSVWGTGGTGELFF.

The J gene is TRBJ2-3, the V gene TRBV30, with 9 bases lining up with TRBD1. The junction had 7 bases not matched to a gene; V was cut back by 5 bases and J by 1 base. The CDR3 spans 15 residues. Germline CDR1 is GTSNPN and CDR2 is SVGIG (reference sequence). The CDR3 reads CAWGRDRVGTDTQYF. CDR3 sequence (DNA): TGTGCCTGGGGAAGGGACAGGGTGGGCACAGATACGCAGTATTTT.

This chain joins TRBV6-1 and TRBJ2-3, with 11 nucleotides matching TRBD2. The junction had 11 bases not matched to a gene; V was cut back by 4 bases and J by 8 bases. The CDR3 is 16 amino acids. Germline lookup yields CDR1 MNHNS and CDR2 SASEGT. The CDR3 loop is CASSARTSGSSSTQYF. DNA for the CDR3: TGTGCCAGCAGTGCCAGGACTAGCGGGTCCTCGAGTACGCAGTATTTT.

The DNA of the CDR3 is TGCGCCAGCAGCCAAGGACTAGATACGCAGTATTTT. Its protein product is CASSQGLDTQYF. The chain has TRBV4-3 and TRBJ2-3, with D unresolved. With 1 base removed from V and 5 bases from J, the gap between germline ends came to 4 bases. Germline CDR1 and CDR2: LGHNA and YSLEER. This CDR3 is built from 12 residues.

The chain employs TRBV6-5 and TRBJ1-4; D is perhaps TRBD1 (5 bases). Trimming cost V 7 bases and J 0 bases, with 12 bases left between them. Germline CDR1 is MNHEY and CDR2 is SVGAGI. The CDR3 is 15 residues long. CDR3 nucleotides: TGTGCCAGCACTCGCGACAGTGCAACTAATGAAAAACTGTTTTTT. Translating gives CASTRDSATNEKLFF.

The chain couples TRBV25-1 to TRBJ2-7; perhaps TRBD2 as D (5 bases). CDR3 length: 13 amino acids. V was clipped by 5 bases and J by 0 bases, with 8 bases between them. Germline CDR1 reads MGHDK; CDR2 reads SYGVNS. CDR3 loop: CASSYGSSYEQYF. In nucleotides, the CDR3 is TGTGCCAGCAGTTATGGGAGCTCCTACGAGCAGTACTTC.

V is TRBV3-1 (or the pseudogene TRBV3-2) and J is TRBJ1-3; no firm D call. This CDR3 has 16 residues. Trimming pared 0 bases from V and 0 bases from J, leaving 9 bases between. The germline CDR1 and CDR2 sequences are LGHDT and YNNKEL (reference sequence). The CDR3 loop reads CASSQDYRGSGNTIYF. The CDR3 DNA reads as TGTGCCAGCAGCCAAGATTATCGGGGCTCTGGAAACACCATATATTTT.

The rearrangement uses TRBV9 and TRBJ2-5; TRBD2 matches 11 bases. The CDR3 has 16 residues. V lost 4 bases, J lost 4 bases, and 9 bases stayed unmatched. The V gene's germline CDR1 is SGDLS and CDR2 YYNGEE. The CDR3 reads CASSPSGGPWGETQYF. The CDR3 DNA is TGTGCCAGCAGCCCTAGCGGGGGGCCCTGGGGAGAGACCCAGTACTTC.

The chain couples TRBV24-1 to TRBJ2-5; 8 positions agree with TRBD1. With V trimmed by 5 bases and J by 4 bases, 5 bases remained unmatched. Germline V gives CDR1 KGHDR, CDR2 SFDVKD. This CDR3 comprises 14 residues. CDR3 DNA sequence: TGTGCCACCAGTGGGTCAGGGGGCCTAGAGACCCAGTACTTC. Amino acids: CATSGSGGLETQYF.

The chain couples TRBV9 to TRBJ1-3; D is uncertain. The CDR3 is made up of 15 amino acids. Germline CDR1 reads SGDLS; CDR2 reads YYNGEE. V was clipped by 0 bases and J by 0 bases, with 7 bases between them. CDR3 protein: CASSVGGFSGNTIYF. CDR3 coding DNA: TGTGCCAGCAGCGTAGGAGGGTTCTCTGGAAACACCATATATTTT.

The DNA of the CDR3 is TGCGCCAGCAGCGTTAGCGGGGGGGCCTACAATGAGCAGTTCTTC. It yields the protein CASSVSGGAYNEQFF. The chain employs TRBV5-1 and TRBJ2-1; TRBD2 matches at 11 bases. This CDR3 has 15 residues. Germline V gives CDR1 SGHRS, CDR2 YFSETQ. Unmatched junction bases numbered 2, after V lost 4 bases and J lost 2 bases.

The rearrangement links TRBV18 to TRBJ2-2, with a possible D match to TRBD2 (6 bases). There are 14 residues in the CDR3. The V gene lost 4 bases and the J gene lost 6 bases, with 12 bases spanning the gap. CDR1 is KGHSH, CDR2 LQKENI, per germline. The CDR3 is CASSQIASAGELFF. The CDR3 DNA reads TGTGCCAGCTCACAAATAGCTAGCGCCGGGGAGCTGTTTTTT. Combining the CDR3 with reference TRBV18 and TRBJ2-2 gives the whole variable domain NAGVMQNPRHLVRRRGQEARLRCSPMKGHSHVYWYRQLPEEGLKFMVYLQKENIIDESGMPKERFSAEFPKEGPSILRIQQVVRGDSAAYFCASSQIASAGELFFGEGSRLTVL.

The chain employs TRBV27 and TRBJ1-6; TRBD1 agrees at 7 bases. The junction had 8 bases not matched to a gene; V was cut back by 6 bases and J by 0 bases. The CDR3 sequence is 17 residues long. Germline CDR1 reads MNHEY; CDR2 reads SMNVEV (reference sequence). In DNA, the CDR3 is TGTGCCAGCAGGGCCAAGACAGGGAGCTCCTATAATTCACCCCTCCACTTT. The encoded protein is CASRAKTGSSYNSPLHF.

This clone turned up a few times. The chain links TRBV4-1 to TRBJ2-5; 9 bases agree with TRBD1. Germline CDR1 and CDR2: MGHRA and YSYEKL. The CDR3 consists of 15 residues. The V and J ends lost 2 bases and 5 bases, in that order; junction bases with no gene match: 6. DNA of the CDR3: TGCGCCAGCAGCCAAACCGGGACAGGGAAGGAGACCCAGTACTTC. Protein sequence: CASSQTGTGKETQYF.

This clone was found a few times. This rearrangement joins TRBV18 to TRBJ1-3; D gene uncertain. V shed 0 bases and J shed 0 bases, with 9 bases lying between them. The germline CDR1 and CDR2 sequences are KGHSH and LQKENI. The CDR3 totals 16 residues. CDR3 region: CASSPPGGSSGNTIYF. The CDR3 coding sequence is TGTGCCAGCTCACCACCTGGCGGATCCTCTGGAAACACCATATATTTT. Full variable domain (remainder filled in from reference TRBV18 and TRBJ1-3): NAGVMQNPRHLVRRRGQEARLRCSPMKGHSHVYWYRQLPEEGLKFMVYLQKENIIDESGMPKERFSAEFPKEGPSILRIQQVVRGDSAAYFCASSPPGGSSGNTIYFGEGSWLTVV.